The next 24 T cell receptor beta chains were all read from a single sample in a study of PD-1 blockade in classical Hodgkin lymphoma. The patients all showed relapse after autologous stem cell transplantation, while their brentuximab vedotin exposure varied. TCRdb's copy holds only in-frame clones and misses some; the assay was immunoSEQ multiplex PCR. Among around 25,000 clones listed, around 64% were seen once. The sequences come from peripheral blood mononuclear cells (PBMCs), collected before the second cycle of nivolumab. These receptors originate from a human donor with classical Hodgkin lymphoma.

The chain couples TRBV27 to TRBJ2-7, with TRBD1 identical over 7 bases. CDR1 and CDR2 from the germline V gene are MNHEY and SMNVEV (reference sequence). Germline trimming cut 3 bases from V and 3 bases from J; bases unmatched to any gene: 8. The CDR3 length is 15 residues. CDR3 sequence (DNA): TGTGCCAGCAGTTTGGACACCGGGACAGTCTACGAGCAGTACTTC. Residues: CASSLDTGTVYEQYF.

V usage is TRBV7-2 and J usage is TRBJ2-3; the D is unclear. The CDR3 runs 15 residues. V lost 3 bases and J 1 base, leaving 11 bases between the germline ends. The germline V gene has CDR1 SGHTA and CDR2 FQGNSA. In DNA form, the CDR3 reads TGTGCCAGCAGCTTCATTAGGCAGGGCACAGATACGCAGTATTTT. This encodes CASSFIRQGTDTQYF.

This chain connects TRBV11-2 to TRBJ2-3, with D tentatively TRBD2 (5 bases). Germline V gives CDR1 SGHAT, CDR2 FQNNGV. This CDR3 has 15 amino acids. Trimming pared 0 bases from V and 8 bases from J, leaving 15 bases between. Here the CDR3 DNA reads TGTGCCAGCAGCTTAGATTCACTAGTTCTGGCTACGCAGTATTTT. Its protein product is CASSLDSLVLATQYF.

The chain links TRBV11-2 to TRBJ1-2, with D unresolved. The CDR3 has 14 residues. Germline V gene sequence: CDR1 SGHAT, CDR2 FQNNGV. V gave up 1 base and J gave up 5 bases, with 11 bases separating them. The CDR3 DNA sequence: TGTGCCAGCAGCTTAGTTGGAGGATCTTATGGCTACACCTTC. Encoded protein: CASSLVGGSYGYTF.

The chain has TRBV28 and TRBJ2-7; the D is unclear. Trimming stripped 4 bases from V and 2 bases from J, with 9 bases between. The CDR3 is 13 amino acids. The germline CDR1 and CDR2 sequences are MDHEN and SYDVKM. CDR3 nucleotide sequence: TGTGCCAGCAGTTCCCGGCGGCCCTACGAGCAGTACTTC. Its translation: CASSSRRPYEQYF.

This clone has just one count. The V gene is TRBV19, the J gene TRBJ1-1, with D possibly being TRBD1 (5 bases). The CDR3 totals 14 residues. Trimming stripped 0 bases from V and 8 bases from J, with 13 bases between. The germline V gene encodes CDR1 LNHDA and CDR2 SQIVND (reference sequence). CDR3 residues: CASSIEIGPGEAFF. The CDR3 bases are TGTGCCAGTAGTATAGAAATTGGACCAGGGGAAGCTTTCTTT.

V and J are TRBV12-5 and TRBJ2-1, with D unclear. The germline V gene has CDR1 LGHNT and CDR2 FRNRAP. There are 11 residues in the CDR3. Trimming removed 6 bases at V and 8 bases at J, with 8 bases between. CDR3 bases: TGTGCTAGTGGGGAAAACCATGAGCAGTTCTTC. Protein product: CASGENHEQFF.

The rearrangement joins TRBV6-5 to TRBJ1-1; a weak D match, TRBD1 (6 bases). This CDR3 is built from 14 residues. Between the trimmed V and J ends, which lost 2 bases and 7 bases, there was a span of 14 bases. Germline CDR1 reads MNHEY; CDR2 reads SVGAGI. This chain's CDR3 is CASSYLAATGEAFF. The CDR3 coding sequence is TGTGCCAGCAGTTACCTGGCCGCGACAGGTGAAGCTTTCTTT.

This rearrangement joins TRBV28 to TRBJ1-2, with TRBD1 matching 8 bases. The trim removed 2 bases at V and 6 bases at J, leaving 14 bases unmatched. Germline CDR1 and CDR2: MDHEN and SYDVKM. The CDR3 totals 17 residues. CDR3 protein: CASSLIPGQGFRDGYTF. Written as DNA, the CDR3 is TGTGCCAGCAGTTTAATTCCTGGACAGGGTTTTCGAGATGGCTACACCTTC.

CDR3 nucleotides: TGCGCCAGCAGCTTGGTGGGATCCTACACAGATACGCAGTATTTT. Translated: CASSLVGSYTDTQYF. The chain joins TRBV5-1 to TRBJ2-3; no reliable D call. Germline CDR1 SGHRS, CDR2 YFSETQ. The CDR3 is 15 residues long. Trimming took off 0 bases at V and 2 bases at J, with 10 bases between the two ends.

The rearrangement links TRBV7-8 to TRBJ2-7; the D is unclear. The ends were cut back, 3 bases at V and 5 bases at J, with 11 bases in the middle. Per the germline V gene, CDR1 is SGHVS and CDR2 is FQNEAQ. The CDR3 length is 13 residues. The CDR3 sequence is CASSLLGFDEQYF. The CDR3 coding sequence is TGTGCCAGCAGCTTGCTGGGATTCGACGAGCAGTACTTC.

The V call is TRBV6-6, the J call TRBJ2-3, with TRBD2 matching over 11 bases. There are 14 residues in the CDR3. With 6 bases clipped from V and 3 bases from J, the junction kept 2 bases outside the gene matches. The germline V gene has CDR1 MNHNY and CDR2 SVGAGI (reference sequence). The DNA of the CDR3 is TGTGCCAGCAGACTAGCGGGAGTAACAGATACGCAGTATTTT. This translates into CASRLAGVTDTQYF.

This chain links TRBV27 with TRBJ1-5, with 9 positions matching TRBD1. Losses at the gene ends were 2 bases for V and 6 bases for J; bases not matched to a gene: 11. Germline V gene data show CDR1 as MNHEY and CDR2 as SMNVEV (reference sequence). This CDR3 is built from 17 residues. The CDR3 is CASSLTPGTGWGQPQHF. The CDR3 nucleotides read TGTGCCAGCAGTTTAACCCCTGGGACAGGGTGGGGTCAGCCCCAGCATTTT.

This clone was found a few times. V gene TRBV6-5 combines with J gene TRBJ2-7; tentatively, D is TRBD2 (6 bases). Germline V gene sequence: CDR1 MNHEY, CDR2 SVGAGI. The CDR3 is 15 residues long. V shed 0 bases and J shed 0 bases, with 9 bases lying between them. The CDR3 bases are TGTGCCAGCAGTTACTCGGTCGGGAGCTCCTACGAGCAGTACTTC. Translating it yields CASSYSVGSSYEQYF.

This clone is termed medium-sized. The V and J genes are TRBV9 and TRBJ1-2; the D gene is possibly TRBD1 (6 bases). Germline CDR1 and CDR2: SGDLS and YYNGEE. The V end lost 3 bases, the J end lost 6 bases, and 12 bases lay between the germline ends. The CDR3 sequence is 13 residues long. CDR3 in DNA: TGTGCCAGCAGCGGACAGGTTGGTCATGGCTACACCTTC. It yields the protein CASSGQVGHGYTF.

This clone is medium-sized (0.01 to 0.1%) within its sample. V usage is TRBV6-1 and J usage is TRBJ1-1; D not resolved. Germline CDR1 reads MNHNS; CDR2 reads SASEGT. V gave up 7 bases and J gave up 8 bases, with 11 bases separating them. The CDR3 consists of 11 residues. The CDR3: CASTEEIEAFF. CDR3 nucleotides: TGTGCCAGCACAGAGGAGATCGAAGCTTTCTTT.

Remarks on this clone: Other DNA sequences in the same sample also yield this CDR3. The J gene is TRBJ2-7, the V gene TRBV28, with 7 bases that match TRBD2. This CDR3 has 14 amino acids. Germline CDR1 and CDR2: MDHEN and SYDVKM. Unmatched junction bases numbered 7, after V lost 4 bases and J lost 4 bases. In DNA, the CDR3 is TGTGCCAGCAGTTCCCCTAGCGGAACTTACGAGCAGTACTTC. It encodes CASSSPSGTYEQYF.

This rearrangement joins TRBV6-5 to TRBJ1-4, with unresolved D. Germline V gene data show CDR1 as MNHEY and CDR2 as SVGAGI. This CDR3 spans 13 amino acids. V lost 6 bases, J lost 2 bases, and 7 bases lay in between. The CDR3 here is CASRGFTNEKLFF. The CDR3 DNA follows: TGTGCCAGCAGGGGGTTTACTAATGAAAAACTGTTTTTT.

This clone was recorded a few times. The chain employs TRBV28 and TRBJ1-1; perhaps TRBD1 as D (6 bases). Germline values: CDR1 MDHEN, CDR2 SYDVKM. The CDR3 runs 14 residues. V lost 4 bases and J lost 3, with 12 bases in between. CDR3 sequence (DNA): TGTGCCAGCAGTTCACAGGGAGCGTACACTGAAGCTTTCTTT. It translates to CASSSQGAYTEAFF. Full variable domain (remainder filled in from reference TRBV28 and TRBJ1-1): DVKVTQSSRYLVKRTGEKVFLECVQDMDHENMFWYRQDPGLGLRLIYFSYDVKMKEKGDIPEGYSVSREKKERFSLILESASTNQTSMYLCASSSQGAYTEAFFGQGTRLTVV.

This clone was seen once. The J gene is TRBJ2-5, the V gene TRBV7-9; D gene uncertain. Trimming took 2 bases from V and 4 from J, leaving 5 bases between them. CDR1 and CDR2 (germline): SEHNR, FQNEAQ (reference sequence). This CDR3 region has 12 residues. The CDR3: CASSLHGETQYF. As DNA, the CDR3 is TGTGCCAGCAGCTTACACGGAGAGACCCAGTACTTC.

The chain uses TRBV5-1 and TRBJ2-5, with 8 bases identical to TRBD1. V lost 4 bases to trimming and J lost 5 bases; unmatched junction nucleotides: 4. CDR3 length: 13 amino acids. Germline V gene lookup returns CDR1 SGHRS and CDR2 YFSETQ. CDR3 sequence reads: CASSPDRVETQYF. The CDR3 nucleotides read TGCGCCAGCAGCCCGGACAGGGTCGAGACCCAGTACTTC.

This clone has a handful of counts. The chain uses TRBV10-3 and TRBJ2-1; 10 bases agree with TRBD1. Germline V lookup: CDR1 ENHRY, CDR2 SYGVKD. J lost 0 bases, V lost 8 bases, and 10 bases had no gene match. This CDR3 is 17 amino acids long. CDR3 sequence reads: CAIRPSRTGGSYNEQFF. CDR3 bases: TGTGCCATCCGCCCTTCTAGGACAGGGGGCTCCTACAATGAGCAGTTCTTC.

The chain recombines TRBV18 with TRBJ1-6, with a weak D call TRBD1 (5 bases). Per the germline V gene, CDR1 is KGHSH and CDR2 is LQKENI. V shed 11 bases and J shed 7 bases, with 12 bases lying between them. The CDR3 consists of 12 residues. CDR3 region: CASTTENSPLHF. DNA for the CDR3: TGTGCCTCCACGACAGAAAATTCACCCCTCCACTTT.

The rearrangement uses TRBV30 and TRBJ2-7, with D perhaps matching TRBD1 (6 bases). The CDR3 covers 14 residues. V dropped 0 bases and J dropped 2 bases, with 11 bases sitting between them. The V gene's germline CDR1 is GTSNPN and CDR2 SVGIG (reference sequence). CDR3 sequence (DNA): TGTGCCTGGAGTGTAAGGACAGAGGCCTACGAGCAGTACTTC. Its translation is CAWSVRTEAYEQYF.